The 7 T cell receptor beta chains in this list originate from one sample, sequenced in a study of shared clonotypes between healthy human individuals. Generated by immunoSEQ multiplex PCR, the TCRdb table keeps only in-frame clones and is missing some. There are about 2.4 million clones in the sample; approximately 92% occur only once, and around 0.14% lies in the top ten. Sequencing used naive CD4+ T cells sorted from blood. Indicated subset: CD45RA+ positively selected. These receptors originate from a man aged 18 to 29 in good health.

This chain joins TRBV4-3 and TRBJ2-7; 9 bases map to TRBD1. This CDR3 has 15 amino acids. Trimming took 3 bases from V and 1 from J; bases not matched to a gene: 4. CDR1 and CDR2 (germline): LGHNA, YSLEER. Here the CDR3 reads CASSQGQGGSYEQYF. The CDR3 DNA reads TGCGCCAGCAGCCAGGGACAGGGAGGGTCCTACGAGCAGTACTTC.

The rearrangement uses TRBV6-1 and TRBJ2-5; D gene unclear. Germline loops: CDR1 MNHNS, CDR2 SASEGT. The CDR3 covers 15 residues. Between the trimmed V and J ends, which lost 4 bases and 1 base, there was a span of 13 bases. CDR3 loop: CASSVAVSPQETQYF. The CDR3 nucleotides are TGTGCCAGCAGTGTGGCAGTAAGCCCCCAAGAGACCCAGTACTTC.

This clone occurred once. V usage is TRBV19 and J usage is TRBJ1-6, with D maybe TRBD1 (6 bases). This CDR3 spans 16 amino acids. The germline V gene has CDR1 LNHDA and CDR2 SQIVND (reference sequence). Trimming removed 1 base at V and 5 bases at J, with 12 bases between. The DNA for the CDR3 is TGTGCCAGTAGTATAGGGGGGCAGTGGAATAATTCACCCCTCCACTTT. It yields the protein CASSIGGQWNNSPLHF.

The chain has TRBV2 and TRBJ2-2, with D perhaps TRBD1 (5 bases). With 4 bases removed from V and 5 bases from J, the gap between germline ends came to 11 bases. The CDR3 length is 14 residues. CDR1 and CDR2 (germline): SNHLY, FYNNEI. CDR3 in DNA: TGTGCCAGCAGTGCCATCCAGGGTACCGGGGAGCTGTTTTTT. Translation: CASSAIQGTGELFF. The whole variable domain, remainder taken from reference TRBV2 and TRBJ2-2, is EPEVTQTPSHQVTQMGQEVILRCVPISNHLYFYWYRQILGQKVEFLVSFYNNEISEKSEIFDDQFSVERPDGSNFTLKIRSTKLEDSAMYFCASSAIQGTGELFFGEGSRLTVL.

Worth noting for this clone: Other DNA sequences within the sample encode an identical CDR3. This chain links TRBV2 with TRBJ1-6; TRBD1 matches 7 bases. The J segment lost 4 bases and the V segment lost 1 base, leaving 1 base of the junction unmatched. Germline V gene lookup returns CDR1 SNHLY and CDR2 FYNNEI. CDR3 size: 15 residues. As DNA, the CDR3 is TGTGCCAGCAGTGAAGGGGGACAGTATAATTCACCCCTCCACTTT. Its translation is CASSEGGQYNSPLHF.

The chain is built from TRBV4-1 and TRBJ2-7; D is perhaps TRBD1 (6 bases). The germline V gene has CDR1 MGHRA and CDR2 YSYEKL. The CDR3 length is 15 residues. V lost 4 bases to trimming and J lost 2 bases, with 15 bases between them. CDR3 DNA sequence: TGCGCCAGCAGCCCCCAAGGAACAGGGCCCTACGAGCAGTACTTC. Its protein product is CASSPQGTGPYEQYF.

The chain couples TRBV15 to TRBJ1-1, with D tentatively TRBD1 (5 bases). CDR1 LNHNV and CDR2 YYDKDF come from the germline V gene (reference sequence). Trimming shortened V by 0 bases and J by 0 bases, and 14 bases separated the two germline ends. CDR3 size: 17 residues. CDR3 in DNA: TGTGCCACCAGCAGAGATGGGAGGGGATCCATGAACACTGAAGCTTTCTTT. Its protein is CATSRDGRGSMNTEAFF.